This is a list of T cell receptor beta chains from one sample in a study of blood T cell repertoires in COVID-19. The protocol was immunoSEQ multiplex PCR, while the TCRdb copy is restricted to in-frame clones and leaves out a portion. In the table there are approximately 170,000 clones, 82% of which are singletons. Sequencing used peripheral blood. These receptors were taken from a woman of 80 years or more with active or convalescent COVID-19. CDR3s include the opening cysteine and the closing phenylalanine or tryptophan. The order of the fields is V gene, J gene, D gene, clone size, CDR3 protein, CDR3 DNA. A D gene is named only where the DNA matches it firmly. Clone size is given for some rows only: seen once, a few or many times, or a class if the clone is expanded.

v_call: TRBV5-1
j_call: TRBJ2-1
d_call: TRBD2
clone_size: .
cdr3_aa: CASSNPGGAYNEQFF
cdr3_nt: TGCGCCAGCAGCAATCCGGGAGGCGCCTACAATGAGCAGTTCTTC

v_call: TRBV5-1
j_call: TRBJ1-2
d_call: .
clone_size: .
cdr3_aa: CASSLSSGWNYGYTF
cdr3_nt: TGCGCCAGCAGCTTGTCTTCGGGGTGGAACTATGGCTACACCTTC

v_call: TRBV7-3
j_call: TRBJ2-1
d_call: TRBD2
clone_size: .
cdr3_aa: CASSILPRGGGEQFF
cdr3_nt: TGTGCCAGCAGCATCCTCCCACGGGGGGGCGGTGAGCAGTTCTTC

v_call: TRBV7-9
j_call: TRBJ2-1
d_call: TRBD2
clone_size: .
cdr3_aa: CASSFPKTSGSFYNEQFF
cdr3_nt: TGTGCCAGCAGCTTCCCTAAGACTAGCGGGAGTTTCTACAATGAGCAGTTCTTC

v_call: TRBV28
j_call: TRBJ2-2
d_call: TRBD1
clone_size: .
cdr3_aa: CASSLLQGFGTGELFF
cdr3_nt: TGTGCCAGCAGTTTACTACAGGGGTTTGGCACCGGGGAGCTGTTTTTT

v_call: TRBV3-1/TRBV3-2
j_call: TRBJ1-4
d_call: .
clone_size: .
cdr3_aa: CASSILSRHESEKLFF
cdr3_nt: TGTGCCAGCAGCATTCTTTCGAGGCATGAGAGCGAAAAACTGTTTTTT

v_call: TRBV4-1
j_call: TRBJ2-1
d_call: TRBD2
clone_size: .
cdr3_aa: CASSPAQASGANEQFF
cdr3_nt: TGCGCCAGCAGCCCGGCTCAGGCTAGCGGGGCCAATGAGCAGTTCTTC

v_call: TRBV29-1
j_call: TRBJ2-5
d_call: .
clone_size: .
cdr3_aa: CSVDRGGETQYF
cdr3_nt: TGCAGCGTTGATAGGGGGGGGGAGACCCAGTACTTC

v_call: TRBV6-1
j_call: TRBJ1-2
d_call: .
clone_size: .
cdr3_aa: CASSEAPGLYGYTF
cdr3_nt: TGTGCCAGCAGTGAAGCGCCGGGACTCTATGGCTACACCTTC

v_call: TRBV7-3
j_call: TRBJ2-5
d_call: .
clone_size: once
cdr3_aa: CASSLTTGQETQYF
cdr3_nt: TGTGCCAGCAGCCTCACGACAGGCCAAGAGACCCAGTACTTC

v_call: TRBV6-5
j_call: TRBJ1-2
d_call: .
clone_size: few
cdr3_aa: CASRGGRLDGYTF
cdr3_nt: TGTGCCAGCAGGGGAGGAAGATTGGATGGCTACACCTTC

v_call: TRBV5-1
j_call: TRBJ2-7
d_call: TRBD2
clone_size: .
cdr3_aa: CASSTPSGSYEQYF
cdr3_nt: TGCGCCAGCAGCACCCCTAGCGGCTCCTACGAGCAGTACTTC

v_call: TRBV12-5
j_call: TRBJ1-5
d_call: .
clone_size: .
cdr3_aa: CASVSWGDFGNQPQHF
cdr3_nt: TGTGCTAGTGTATCTTGGGGGGACTTTGGTAATCAGCCCCAGCATTTT

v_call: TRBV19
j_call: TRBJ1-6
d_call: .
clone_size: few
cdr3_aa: CASRDQSSAENSPLHF
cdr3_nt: TGTGCCAGTAGAGATCAGTCGAGCGCGGAGAATTCACCCCTCCACTTT

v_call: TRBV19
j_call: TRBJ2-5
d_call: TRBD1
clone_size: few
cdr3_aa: CASSARTGAETQYF
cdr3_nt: TGTGCCAGTAGTGCCCGGACAGGGGCCGAGACCCAGTACTTC

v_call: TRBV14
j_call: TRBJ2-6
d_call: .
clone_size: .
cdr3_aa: CASSQVLGGSGANVLTF
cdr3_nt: TGTGCCAGCAGCCAAGTTTTAGGGGGCTCTGGGGCCAACGTCCTGACTTTC

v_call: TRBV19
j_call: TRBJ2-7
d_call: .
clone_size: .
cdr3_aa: CASSVNRAGEQYF
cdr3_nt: TGTGCCAGTAGTGTTAACAGGGCTGGGGAGCAGTACTTC

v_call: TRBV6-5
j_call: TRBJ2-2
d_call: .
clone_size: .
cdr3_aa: CASRRRRLNTGELFF
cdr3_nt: TGTGCCAGCAGGAGGAGGCGCTTGAACACCGGGGAGCTGTTTTTT

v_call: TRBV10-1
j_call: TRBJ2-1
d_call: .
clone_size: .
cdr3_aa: CASSRQVFDEQFF
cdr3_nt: TGCGCCAGCTCTCGACAGGTTTTCGATGAGCAGTTCTTC

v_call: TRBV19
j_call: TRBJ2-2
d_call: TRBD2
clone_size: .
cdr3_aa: CASSWTSGRLAGELFF
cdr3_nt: TGTGCCAGTAGTTGGACTAGCGGGAGGTTGGCCGGGGAGCTGTTTTTT

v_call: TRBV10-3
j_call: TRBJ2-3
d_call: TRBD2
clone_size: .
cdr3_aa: CAISGAGDADTQYF
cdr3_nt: TGTGCCATCAGCGGGGCGGGAGACGCAGATACGCAGTATTTT

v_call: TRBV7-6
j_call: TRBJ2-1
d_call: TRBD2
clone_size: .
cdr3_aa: CASSALAGGPGEQFF
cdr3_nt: TGTGCCAGCAGCGCACTAGCGGGAGGGCCAGGTGAGCAGTTCTTC

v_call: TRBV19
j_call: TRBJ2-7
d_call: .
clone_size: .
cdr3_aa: CASSSGLPPRSYEQYF
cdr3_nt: TGTGCCAGTAGTTCTGGACTACCCCCGAGGTCCTACGAGCAGTACTTC

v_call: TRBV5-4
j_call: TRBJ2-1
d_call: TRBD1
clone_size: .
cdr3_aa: CASSVGGGQGHNEQFF
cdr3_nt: TGTGCCAGCAGCGTAGGGGGCGGACAGGGCCACAATGAGCAGTTCTTC

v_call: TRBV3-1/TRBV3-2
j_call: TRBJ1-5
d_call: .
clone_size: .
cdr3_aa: CASSQDPRAPQHF
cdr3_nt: TGTGCCAGCAGCCAAGATCCCAGGGCGCCCCAGCATTTT

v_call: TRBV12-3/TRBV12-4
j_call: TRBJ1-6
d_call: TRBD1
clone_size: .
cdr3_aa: CASGQGSSPLHF
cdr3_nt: TGTGCCAGCGGACAGGGTAGCTCACCCCTCCACTTT

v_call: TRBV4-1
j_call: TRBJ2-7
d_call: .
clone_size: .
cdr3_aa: CASSQDPTGLSYEQYF
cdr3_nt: TGCGCCAGCAGCCAAGACCCCACTGGGCTCTCCTACGAGCAGTACTTC

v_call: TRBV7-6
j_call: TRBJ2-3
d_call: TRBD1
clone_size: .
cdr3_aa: CASSLMGQGAADTQYF
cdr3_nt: TGTGCCAGCAGCTTGATGGGACAGGGGGCGGCAGATACGCAGTATTTT

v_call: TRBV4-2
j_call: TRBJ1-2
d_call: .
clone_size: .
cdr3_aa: CASSQVGEGDYGYTF
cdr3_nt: TGTGCCAGCAGCCAAGTCGGAGAAGGGGACTATGGCTACACCTTC

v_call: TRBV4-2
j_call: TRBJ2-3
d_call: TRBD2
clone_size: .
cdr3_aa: CASSLIAGGYTDTQYF
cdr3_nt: TGTGCCAGCAGCCTTATAGCCGGGGGGTACACAGATACGCAGTATTTT

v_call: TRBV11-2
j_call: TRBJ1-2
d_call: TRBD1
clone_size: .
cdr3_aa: CASSLDRGGGGYTF
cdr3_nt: TGTGCCAGCAGCTTGGACAGGGGAGGGGGTGGCTACACCTTC

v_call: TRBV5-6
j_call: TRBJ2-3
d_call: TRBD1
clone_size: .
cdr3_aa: CASSAKRQGRTDTQYF
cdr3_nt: TGTGCCAGCAGCGCGAAAAGACAGGGACGCACAGATACGCAGTATTTT

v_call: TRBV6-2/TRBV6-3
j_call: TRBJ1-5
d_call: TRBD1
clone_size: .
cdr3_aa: CASSWTGGGQPQHF
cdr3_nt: TGTGCCAGCAGTTGGACAGGGGGAGGTCAGCCCCAGCATTTT

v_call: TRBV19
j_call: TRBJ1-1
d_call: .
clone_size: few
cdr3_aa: CASSIDYRESEAFF
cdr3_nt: TGTGCCAGTAGTATAGATTACAGGGAGTCTGAAGCTTTCTTT

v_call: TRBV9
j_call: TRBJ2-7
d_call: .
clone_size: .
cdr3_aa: CASSDQIQGYEQYF
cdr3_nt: TGTGCCAGCAGCGACCAAATACAGGGCTACGAGCAGTACTTC

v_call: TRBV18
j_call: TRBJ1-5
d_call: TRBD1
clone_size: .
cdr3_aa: CASSPGTGASGQPQHF
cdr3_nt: TGTGCCAGCTCACCAGGGACAGGGGCCTCAGGTCAGCCCCAGCATTTT

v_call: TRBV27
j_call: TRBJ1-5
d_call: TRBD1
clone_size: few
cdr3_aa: CASSPLDRGRQPQHF
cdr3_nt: TGTGCCAGCAGTCCCCTGGACAGGGGTCGACAGCCCCAGCATTTT

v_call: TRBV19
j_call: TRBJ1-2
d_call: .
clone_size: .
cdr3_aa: CASRISDSPANYGYTF
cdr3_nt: TGTGCCAGTAGGATCTCGGACTCTCCTGCTAACTATGGCTACACCTTC

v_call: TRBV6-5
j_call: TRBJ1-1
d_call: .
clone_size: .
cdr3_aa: CASRGTINTEAFF
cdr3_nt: TGTGCCAGCAGGGGGACAATAAACACTGAAGCTTTCTTT

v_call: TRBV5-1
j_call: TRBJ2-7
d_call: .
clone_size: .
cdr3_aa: CASSANIWRSLYEQYF
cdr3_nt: TGCGCCAGCAGCGCCAATATTTGGCGGAGCCTCTACGAGCAGTACTTC

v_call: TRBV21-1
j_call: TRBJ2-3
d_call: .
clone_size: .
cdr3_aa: CASSKRAAGGDTQYF
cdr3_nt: TGTGCCAGCAGCAAAAGAGCGGCGGGGGGAGATACGCAGTATTTT

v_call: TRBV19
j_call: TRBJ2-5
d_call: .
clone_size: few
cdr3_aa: CASSAKTDKETQYF
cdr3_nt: TGTGCCAGTAGTGCCAAAACCGACAAAGAGACCCAGTACTTC

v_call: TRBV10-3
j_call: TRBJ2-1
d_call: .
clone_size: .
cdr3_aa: CAISGAALRGRGEQFF
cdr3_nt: TGTGCCATCAGTGGAGCCGCACTCCGCGGCAGAGGAGAGCAGTTCTTC

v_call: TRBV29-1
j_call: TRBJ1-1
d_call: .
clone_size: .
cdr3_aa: CSAQQDMNTEAFF
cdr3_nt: TGCAGCGCCCAACAAGACATGAACACTGAAGCTTTCTTT

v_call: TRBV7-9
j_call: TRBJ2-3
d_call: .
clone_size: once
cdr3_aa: CASTDLAGIDTQYF
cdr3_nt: TGTGCCAGCACCGATCTGGCGGGGATAGATACGCAGTATTTT

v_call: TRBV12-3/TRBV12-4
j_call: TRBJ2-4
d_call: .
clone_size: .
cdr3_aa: CASSFTGQNIQYF
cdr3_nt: TGTGCCAGCAGTTTTACAGGGCAAAACATTCAGTACTTC

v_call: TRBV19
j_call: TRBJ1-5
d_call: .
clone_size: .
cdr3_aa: CASSLQGLSNQPQHF
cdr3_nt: TGTGCCAGTAGCCTCCAGGGTCTCAGCAATCAGCCCCAGCATTTT

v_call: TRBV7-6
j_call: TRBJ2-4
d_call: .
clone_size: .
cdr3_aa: CASSLAGAKGKNIQYF
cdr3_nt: TGTGCCAGCAGCTTAGCGGGGGCAAAGGGCAAAAACATTCAGTACTTC

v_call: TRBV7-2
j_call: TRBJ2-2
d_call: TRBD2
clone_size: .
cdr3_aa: CASSRRTSGSPGELFF
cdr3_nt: TGTGCCAGCAGCAGAAGGACTAGCGGGAGCCCCGGGGAGCTGTTTTTT

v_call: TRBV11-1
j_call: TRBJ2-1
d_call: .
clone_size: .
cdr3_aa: CASRKQGGYRDEQFF
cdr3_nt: TGTGCCAGCAGGAAACAGGGGGGGTATCGCGATGAGCAGTTCTTC

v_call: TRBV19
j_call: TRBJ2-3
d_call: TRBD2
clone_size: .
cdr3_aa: CASGPGLAVVSTDTQYF
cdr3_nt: TGTGCCAGTGGACCGGGACTAGCGGTTGTTAGCACAGATACGCAGTATTTT

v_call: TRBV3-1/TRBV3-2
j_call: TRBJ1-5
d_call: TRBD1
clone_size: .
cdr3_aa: CASSQAPRDSGNQPQHF
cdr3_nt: TGTGCCAGCAGCCAAGCCCCCAGGGACAGCGGTAATCAGCCCCAGCATTTT

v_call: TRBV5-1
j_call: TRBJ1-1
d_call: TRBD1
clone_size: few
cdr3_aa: CASSFDRGVRSTEAFF
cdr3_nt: TGCGCCAGCAGCTTCGACAGGGGGGTGAGGAGCACTGAAGCTTTCTTT